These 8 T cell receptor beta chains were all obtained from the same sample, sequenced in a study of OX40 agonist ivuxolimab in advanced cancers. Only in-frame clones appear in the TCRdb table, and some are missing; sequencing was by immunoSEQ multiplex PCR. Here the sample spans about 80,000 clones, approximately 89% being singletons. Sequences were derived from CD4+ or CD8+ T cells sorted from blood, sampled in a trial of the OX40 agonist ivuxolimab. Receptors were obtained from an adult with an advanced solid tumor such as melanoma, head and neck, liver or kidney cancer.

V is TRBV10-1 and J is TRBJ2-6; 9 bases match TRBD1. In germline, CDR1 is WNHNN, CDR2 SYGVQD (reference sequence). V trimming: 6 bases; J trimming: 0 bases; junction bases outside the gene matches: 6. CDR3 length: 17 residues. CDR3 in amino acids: CASRGGTGNSGANVLTF. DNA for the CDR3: TGCGCCAGCAGAGGGGGGACAGGGAACTCTGGGGCCAACGTCCTGACTTTC.

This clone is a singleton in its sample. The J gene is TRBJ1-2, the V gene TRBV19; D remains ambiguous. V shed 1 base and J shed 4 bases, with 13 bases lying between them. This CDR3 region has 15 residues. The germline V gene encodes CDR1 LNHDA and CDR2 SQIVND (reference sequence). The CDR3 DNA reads TGTGCCAGTAGTATAGGGATCGCGGGTCCCTATGGCTACACCTTC. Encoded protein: CASSIGIAGPYGYTF.

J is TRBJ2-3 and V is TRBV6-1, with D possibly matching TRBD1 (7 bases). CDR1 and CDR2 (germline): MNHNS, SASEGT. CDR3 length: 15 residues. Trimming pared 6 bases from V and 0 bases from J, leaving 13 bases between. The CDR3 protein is CASSEQGTSTDTQYF. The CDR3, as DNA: TGTGCCAGCAGCGAACAGGGGACTAGCACAGATACGCAGTATTTT.

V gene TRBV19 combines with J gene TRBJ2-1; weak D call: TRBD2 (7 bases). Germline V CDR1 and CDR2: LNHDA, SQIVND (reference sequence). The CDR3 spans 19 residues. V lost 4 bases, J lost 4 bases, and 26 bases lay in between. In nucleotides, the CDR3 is TGTGCCAGTAGTAGCGGACAGCCCTTACTAGCGAGGAGTTACAATGAGCAGTTCTTC. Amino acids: CASSSGQPLLARSYNEQFF.

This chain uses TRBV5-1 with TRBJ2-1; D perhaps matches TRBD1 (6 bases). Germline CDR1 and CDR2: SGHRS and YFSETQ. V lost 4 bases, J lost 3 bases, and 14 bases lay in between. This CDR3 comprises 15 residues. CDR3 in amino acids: CASSIDRPDYNEQFF. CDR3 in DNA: TGCGCCAGCAGCATCGACAGGCCTGACTACAATGAGCAGTTCTTC. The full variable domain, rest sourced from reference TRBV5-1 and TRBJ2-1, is KAGVTQTPRYLIKTRGQQVTLSCSPISGHRSVSWYQQTPGQGLQFLFEYFSETQRNKGNFPGRFSGRQFSNSRSEMNVSTLELGDSALYLCASSIDRPDYNEQFFGPGTRLTVL.

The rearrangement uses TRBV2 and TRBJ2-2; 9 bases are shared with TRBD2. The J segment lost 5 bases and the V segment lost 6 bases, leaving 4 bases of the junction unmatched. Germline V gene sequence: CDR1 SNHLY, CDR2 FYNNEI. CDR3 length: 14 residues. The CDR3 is CASRRTSETGELFF. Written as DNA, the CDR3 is TGTGCCAGCAGGAGGACTAGCGAAACCGGGGAGCTGTTTTTT.

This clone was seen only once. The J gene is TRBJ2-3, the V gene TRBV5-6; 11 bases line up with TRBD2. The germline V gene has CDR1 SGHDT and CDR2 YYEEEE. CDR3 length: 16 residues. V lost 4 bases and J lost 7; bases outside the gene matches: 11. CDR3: CASSPGIAGGLYTQYF. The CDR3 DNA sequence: TGTGCCAGCAGCCCCGGGATAGCGGGGGGGTTGTATACGCAGTATTTT. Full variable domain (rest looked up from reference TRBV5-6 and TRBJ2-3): DAGVTQSPTHLIKTRGQQVTLRCSPKSGHDTVSWYQQALGQGPQFIFQYYEEEERQRGNFPDRFSGHQFPNYSSELNVNALLLGDSALYLCASSPGIAGGLYTQYFGPGTRLTVL.

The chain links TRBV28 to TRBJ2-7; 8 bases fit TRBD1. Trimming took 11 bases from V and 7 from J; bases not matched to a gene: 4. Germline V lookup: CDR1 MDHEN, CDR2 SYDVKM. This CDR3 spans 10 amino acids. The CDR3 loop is CAVQGVEQYF. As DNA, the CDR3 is TGTGCCGTACAGGGGGTGGAGCAGTACTTC.